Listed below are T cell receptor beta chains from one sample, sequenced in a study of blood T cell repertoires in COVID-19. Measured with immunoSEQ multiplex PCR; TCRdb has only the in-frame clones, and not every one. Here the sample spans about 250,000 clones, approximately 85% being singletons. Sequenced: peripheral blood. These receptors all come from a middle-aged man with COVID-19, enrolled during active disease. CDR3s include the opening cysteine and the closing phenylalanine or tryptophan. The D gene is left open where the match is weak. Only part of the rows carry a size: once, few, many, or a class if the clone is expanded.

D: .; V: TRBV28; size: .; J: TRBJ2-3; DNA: TGTGCCAGCAGCCGGGGGGCAGGCACAGATACGCAGTATTTT; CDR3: CASSRGAGTDTQYF
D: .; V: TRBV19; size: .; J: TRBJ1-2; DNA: TGTGCCAGTAGTATTGGACTAATTTTCAACTATGGCTACACCTTC; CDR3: CASSIGLIFNYGYTF
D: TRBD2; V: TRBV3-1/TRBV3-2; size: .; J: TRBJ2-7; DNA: TGTGCCAGCAGCCAAGGCGGGGGGTCCCTTTCCGGGAAGCAGTACTTC; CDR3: CASSQGGGSLSGKQYF
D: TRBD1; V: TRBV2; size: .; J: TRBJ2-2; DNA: TGTGCCAGCAGTCCCCGGGACAGAAACACCGGGGAGCTGTTTTTT; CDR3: CASSPRDRNTGELFF
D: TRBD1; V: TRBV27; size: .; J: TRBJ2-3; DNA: TGTGCCAGCAGTTTAGTGGGGACAGGGGGGAGCACAGATACGCAGTATTTT; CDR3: CASSLVGTGGSTDTQYF
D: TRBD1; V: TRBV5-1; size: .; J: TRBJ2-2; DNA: TGCGCCAGCAGCGTGGGGGCCGGGGCAGGGGGCAGGACCGGGGAGCTGTTTTTT; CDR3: CASSVGAGAGGRTGELFF
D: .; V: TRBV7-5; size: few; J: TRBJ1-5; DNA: TGTGCCAGAAGCTTATGGGGACAGGTTTCAATCTTGGGGCATTTT; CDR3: CARSLWGQVSILGHF
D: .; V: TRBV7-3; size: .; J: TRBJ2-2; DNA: TGTGCCAGCAGCTTAATCGCAGGGGCCGGGGAGCTGTTTTTT; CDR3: CASSLIAGAGELFF
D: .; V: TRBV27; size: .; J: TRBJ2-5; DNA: TGTGCCAGCAGTCCCCAGGGTCGGGAGACCCAGTACTTC; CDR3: CASSPQGRETQYF
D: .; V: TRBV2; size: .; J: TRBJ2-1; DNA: TGTGCCAGCAGTGAACCCGGGGGGCCTCACTATGAGCAGTTCTTC; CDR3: CASSEPGGPHYEQFF
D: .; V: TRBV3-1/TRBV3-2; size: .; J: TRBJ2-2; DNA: TGTGCCAGCAGCCCCTCGGCCGGGGAGCTGTTTTTT; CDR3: CASSPSAGELFF
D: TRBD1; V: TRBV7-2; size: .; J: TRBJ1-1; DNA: TGTGCCAGCAGCTCTCGACAGGGGCGAAGTGAAGCTTTCTTT; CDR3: CASSSRQGRSEAFF
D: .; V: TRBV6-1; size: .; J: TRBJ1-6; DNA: TGTGCCAGCAGTGAGGGTCAGGCCTATTCACCCCTCCACTTT; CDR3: CASSEGQAYSPLHF
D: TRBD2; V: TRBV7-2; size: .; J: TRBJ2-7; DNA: TGTGCCAGCAGCTCACCGGGACTAGCGGGGGACGAGCAGTACTTC; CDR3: CASSSPGLAGDEQYF
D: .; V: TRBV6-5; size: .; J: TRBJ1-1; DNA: TGTGCCAGCAAGCGTAAGGGGGACGTGAACTCTGAAGCTTTCTTT; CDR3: CASKRKGDVNSEAFF
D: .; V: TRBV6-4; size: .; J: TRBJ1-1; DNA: TGTGCCAGCAGTGACACGACTATGGGGGGCACTGAAGCTTTCTTT; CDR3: CASSDTTMGGTEAFF
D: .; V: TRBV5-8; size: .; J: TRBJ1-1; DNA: TGTGCCAGCAGCATATTCAGGCAAAGGAACACTGAAGCTTTCTTT; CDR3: CASSIFRQRNTEAFF
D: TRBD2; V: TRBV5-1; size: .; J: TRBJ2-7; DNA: TGCGCCAGCAGCTTGGCCGGGACTAACCACGAGCAGTACTTC; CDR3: CASSLAGTNHEQYF
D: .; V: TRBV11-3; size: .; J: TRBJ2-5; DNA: TGTGCCAGCAGCTTAGATCCTATGGAGACCCAGTACTTC; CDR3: CASSLDPMETQYF
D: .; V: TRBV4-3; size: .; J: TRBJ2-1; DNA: TGCGCCAGCAGCCAAGGGACTGTGAACAATGAGCAGTTCTTC; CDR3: CASSQGTVNNEQFF
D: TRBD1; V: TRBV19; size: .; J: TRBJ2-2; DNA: TGTGCCAGTAAGGGGACAGGGAGACCCGGGGAGCTGTTTTTT; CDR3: CASKGTGRPGELFF
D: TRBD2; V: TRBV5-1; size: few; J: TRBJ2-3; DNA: TGCGCCAGCAGCTTACAGACTAGCGGAACAGATACGCAGTATTTT; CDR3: CASSLQTSGTDTQYF
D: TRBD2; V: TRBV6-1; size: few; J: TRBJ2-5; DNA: TGTGCCAGCAGTGAAGCCCCCGGGGGGGCACAAGAGACCCAGTACTTC; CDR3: CASSEAPGGAQETQYF
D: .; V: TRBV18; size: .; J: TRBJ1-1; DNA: TGTGCCAGCTCACCAGAGGTGGCGGGCACTGAAGCTTTCTTT; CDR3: CASSPEVAGTEAFF
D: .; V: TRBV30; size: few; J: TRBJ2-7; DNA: TGTGCCTGGACTGTCCCAGGACAGTTCGGCGAGCAGTACTTC; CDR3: CAWTVPGQFGEQYF
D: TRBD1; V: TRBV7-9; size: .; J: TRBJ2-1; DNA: TGTGCCAGCAGCCTAGCCGGGACAGGGGGTGGCTACTACAATGAGCAGTTCTTC; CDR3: CASSLAGTGGGYYNEQFF
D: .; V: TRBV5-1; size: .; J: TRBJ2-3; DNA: TGCGCCAGCAGCTTGGTGGGCACCCGCACAGATACGCAGTATTTT; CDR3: CASSLVGTRTDTQYF
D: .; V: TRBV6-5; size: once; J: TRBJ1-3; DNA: TGTGCCAGCAGTCCTACGCCAGGTGGAAACACCATATATTTT; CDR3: CASSPTPGGNTIYF
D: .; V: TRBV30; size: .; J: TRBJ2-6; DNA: TGTGCCTCGGACACGACTGGGGCCAACGTCCTGACTTTC; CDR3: CASDTTGANVLTF
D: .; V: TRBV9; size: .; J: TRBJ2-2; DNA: TGTGCCAGCAGCCTCAACTCGGGACTCCTCACCGGGGAGCTGTTTTTT; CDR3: CASSLNSGLLTGELFF
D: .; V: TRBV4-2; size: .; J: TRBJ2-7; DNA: TGTGCCAGCAGCCCAGCTCTAGGGGCCTACGAGCAGTACTTC; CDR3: CASSPALGAYEQYF
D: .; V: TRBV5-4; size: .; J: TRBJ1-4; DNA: TGTGCCAGCAGCTTGTCGGGAGGGGCGGGTGAAAAACTGTTTTTT; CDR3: CASSLSGGAGEKLFF
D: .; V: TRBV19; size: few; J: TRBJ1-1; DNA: TGTGCCAGTAGTATCCCAGGGACAATGAACACTGAAGCTTTCTTT; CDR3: CASSIPGTMNTEAFF
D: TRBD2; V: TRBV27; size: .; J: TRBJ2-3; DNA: TGTGCCAGCAGTTTATTGGCTAGCGGGGCGCAGTATTTT; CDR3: CASSLLASGAQYF
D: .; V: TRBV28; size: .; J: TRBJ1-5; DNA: TGTGCCAGCAGTCCCGGGTCGAAGCCCCAGCATTTT; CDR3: CASSPGSKPQHF
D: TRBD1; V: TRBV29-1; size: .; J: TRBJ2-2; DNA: TGCAGCGTTGAGGGACAGACGAACACCGGGGAGCTGTTTTTT; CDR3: CSVEGQTNTGELFF
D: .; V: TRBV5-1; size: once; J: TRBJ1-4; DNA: TGCGCCAGCAGACGGGGGGGAACTAATGAAAAACTGTTTTTT; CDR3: CASRRGGTNEKLFF
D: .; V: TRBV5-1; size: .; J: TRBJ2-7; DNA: TGCGCCAGCAGCTTGGTAGGGGCCACCTACGAGCAGTACTTC; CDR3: CASSLVGATYEQYF
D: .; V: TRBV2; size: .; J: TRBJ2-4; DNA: TGTGCCAGCAGGCGGGGACGGGAAAACATTCAGTACTTC; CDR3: CASRRGRENIQYF
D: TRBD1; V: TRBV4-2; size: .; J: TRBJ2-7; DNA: TGTGCCAGCAGCCAAGACGGACAGGGGGCGGGGGAGCAGTACTTC; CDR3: CASSQDGQGAGEQYF
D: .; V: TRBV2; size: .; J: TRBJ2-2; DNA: TGTGCCAGCCAAGGGGTCACACGCTTTTGGGAGCTGTTTTTT; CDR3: CASQGVTRFWELFF
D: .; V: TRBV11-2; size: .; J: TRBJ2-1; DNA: TGTGCCAGCAGCTTAGACCGATACGGGGGGCTGATCATGGAGCAGTTCTTC; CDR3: CASSLDRYGGLIMEQFF
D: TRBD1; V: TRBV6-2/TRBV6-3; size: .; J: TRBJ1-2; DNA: TGTGCCAGCAGTTACTCCCCGACAGGGTTGTATGGCTACACCTTC; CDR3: CASSYSPTGLYGYTF
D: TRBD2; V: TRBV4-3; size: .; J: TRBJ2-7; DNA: TGCGCCAGCAGCCAAGGATCCAGCGGGGGGCCGTACGAGCAGTACTTC; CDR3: CASSQGSSGGPYEQYF
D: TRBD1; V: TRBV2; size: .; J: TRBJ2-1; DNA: TGTGCCAGCAGTGCCGGACAGGGGGTTTTTAGTGAGCAGTTCTTC; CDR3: CASSAGQGVFSEQFF
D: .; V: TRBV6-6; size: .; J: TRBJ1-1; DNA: TGTGCCAGCAGTACGTCCGGGGGGAGGGCCACTGAAGCTTTCTTT; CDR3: CASSTSGGRATEAFF
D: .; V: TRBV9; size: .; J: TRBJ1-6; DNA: TGTGCCAGCAGCGTCCAGACCTATAATTCACCCCTCCACTTT; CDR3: CASSVQTYNSPLHF
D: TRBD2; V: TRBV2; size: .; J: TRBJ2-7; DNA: TGTGCCAGCAGTGTAGCGGGGGGCTCCTACGAGCAGTACTTC; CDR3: CASSVAGGSYEQYF
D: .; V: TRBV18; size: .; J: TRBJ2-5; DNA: TGTGCCAGCTCGCGGGACAGTACACAAGAGACCCAGTACTTC; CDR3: CASSRDSTQETQYF
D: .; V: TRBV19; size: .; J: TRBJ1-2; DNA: TGTGCCAGTACCGTTAAACGGAACTATGGCTACACCTTC; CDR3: CASTVKRNYGYTF
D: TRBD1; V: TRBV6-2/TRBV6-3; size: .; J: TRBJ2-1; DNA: TGTGCCAGCAGTTCCCTACGCGGACAGGGTAGCTCCTACAATGAGCAGTTCTTC; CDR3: CASSSLRGQGSSYNEQFF
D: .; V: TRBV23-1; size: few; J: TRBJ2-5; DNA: TGCGCCAGCAGTCAACGCCTAGTTCAGAACCAAGAGACCCAGTACTTC; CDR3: CASSQRLVQNQETQYF
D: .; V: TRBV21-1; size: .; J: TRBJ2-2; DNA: TGTGCCAGCAGCAAAACTTGGCTCCCCGGGACTAGCGGGGGGGCCGACACCGGGGAGCTGTTTTTT; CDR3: CASSKTWLPGTSGGADTGELFF